The source of this T cell receptor (beta chain) is a study of T cell responses to AZD1222 COVID-19 vaccine. Trimming at V came to 4 bases and at J to 5 bases, leaving 4 bases not matched to a gene. The CDR3 is 16 amino acids. Germline V gene data show CDR1 as SGHDN and CDR2 as FVKESK. This clone was seen more than once but under ten times. Using immunoSEQ multiplex PCR, the repertoire was profiled, and TCRdb retains in-frame clones only, with some absent. The repertoire includes under 150,000 clones, roughly 90% of them detected once, and 5.5% to 6.5% sits in the top ten. Material: peripheral blood, obtained on day 0 of AZD1222 vaccination. The J gene is TRBJ2-1, the V gene TRBV14; 14 nucleotides agree with TRBD2. The origin of this receptor is an adult in good health. The CDR3 sequence is CASSLRTSGRNNEQFF. The CDR3 nucleotides are TGTGCCAGCAGCCTCCGGACTAGCGGGAGGAACAATGAGCAGTTCTTC.